This TCR beta chain was obtained from a study of CXCR3-negative and CXCR3-positive naive CD8 T cells. Study-wide results and caveats: TRB CDR3 hydrophobicity was greater in CXCR3-positive naive cells than in CXCR3-negative naive cells.

Germline V gene data show CDR1 as MDHEN and CDR2 as SYDVKM. The CDR3 runs 17 residues. UMI-labeled 5' RACE TRB cDNA libraries were prepared from the cells. For each CDR3 protein, TCRdb gives one entry from its re-call of the 5' RACE reads, without DNA. The specimen's table records over 95,000 distinct CDR3 sequences. With respect to this clonotype: What it recognizes is unknown.

The chain recombines TRBV28 with TRBJ2-2; TCRdb returns TRBD1, unconfirmable since there is no DNA. This TCR derives from a human donor in good health. Some clones in this sample may be carry-over from other donors' samples. The specimen was naive CXCR3+ CD8+ T cells from blood. Subset specified: CD45RO-CCR7+CD27+CD95- naive CD8+ T cells expressing CXCR3 (TNR3+). Here the CDR3 reads CASSGFDRGLDTGELFF.